Many counts were recorded for the clone carrying this T cell receptor (beta chain). Its antigen is undetermined. The CDR3 length is 17 residues. V gave up 5 bases and J gave up 6 bases; unmatched junction bases: 14. Per the germline V gene, CDR1 is LNHDA and CDR2 is SQIVND (reference sequence). TCRdb re-called the reads with MiXCR, one entry per CDR3 protein. Of nearly 550,000 distinct CDR3 sequences in the sample, about 15% are singletons; the top ten hold 20% to 30%. This entry belongs to a study of T cell repertoires in cytomegalovirus infection. Study-wide background: Indications of both CMV infection and matching HLA type were provided by public TCR beta signatures. Findings and caveats of the study: Individuals carrying CMV plus the relevant HLA were identified by cumulative frequency of public TCR beta families. What dominated the ex vivo response were HLA-C-restricted CMV-specific TCR beta clonotypes.

The origin of this receptor is a human donor in good health (CMV status not recorded). Some clones in this sample may be carry-over from other donors' samples. Sequenced sample: CD8+ T cells from PBMCs. This rearrangement joins TRBV19 to TRBJ2-1, with 9 bases identical to TRBD2. CDR3 in DNA: TGTGCCAGTAGTCTCCTCCTCAAGCGGGGGGCGGGCAATGAGCAGTTCTTC. This gives the protein CASSLLLKRGAGNEQFF. Complete variable domain (other parts from reference TRBV19 and TRBJ2-1): DGGITQSPKYLFRKEGQNVTLSCEQNLNHDAMYWYRQDPGQGLRLIYYSQIVNDFQKGDIAEGYSVSREKKESFPLTVTSAQKNPTAFYLCASSLLLKRGAGNEQFFGPGTRLTVL.